This T cell receptor beta chain emerged from a study of cytomegalovirus exposure and HLA in healthy donors. Study summary: Samples from HLA-typed donors yielded around 85 million unique TCRs in an early data release. Study results and caveats: As a later analysis showed, several of the most significant clusters appeared to be linked to common viral pathogens.

This clone was seen more than once but under ten times. Antigen specificity is unknown. The PCR made use of 60 Vbeta and 13 Jbeta primers. Only in-frame clones appear in the TCRdb table, and some are missing; sequencing was by immunoSEQ multiplex PCR. The repertoire holds about 82,000 clones, with 70% to 85% as singletons. CDR3 length: 15 residues. The V and J genes are TRBV21-1 and TRBJ2-2; TRBD2 is the table's D call and was not checked against the DNA. TRBV21-1 is labeled a pseudogene. The sequencing input was PBMCs. The source of this sequence is a man aged 35-49 years in good health and CMV-seropositive. The CDR3 loop is CASRSGTSGTGELFF. The CDR3 DNA sequence: TGTGCCAGCAGGTCAGGGACTTCAGGGACCGGGGAGCTGTTTTTT.